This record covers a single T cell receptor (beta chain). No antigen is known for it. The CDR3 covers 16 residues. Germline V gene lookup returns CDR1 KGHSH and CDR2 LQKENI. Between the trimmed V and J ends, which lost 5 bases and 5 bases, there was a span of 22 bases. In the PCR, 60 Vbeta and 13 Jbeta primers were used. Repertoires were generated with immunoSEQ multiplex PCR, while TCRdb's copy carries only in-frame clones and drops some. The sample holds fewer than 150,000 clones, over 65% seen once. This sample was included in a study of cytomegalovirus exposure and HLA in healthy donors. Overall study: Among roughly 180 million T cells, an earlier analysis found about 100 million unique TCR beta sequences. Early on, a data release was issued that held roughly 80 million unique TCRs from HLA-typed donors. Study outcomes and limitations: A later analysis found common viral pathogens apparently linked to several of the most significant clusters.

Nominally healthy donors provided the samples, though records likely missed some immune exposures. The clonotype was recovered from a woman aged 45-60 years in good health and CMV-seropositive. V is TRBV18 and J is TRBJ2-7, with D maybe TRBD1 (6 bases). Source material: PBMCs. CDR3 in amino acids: CASSGASRDTNDEQYF. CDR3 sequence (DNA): TGTGCCAGCTCAGGCGCTTCAAGGGACACGAACGACGAGCAGTACTTC.